The next 25 T cell receptor beta chains were all read from a single sample in a study of cytomegalovirus exposure and HLA in healthy donors. Libraries were prepared by immunoSEQ multiplex PCR; TCRdb keeps only in-frame clonotypes and omits some of them. The sample holds approximately 110,000 clones; 88% are singletons and the top ten take approximately 2%. Sequenced input: PBMCs. The source of these receptors is a woman aged 18-29 years in good health and CMV-seronegative.

CDR3 in amino acids: CASSHRPGTETQYF. CDR3 bases: TGCGCCAGCAGCCACCGTCCCGGTACAGAGACCCAGTACTTC. V gene TRBV5-1 combines with J gene TRBJ2-5, with D uncertain. The CDR3 totals 14 residues. Trimming stripped 4 bases from V and 4 bases from J, with 14 bases between. The germline V gene encodes CDR1 SGHRS and CDR2 YFSETQ.

The chain uses TRBV30 and TRBJ1-5; D is perhaps TRBD1 (6 bases). Germline V gene sequence: CDR1 GTSNPN, CDR2 SVGIG (reference sequence). V dropped 5 bases and J dropped 4 bases, with 15 bases sitting between them. The CDR3 is made up of 14 amino acids. This CDR3 is CAWGQIGLNQPQHF. The CDR3 DNA sequence: TGTGCCTGGGGACAGATCGGCCTGAATCAGCCCCAGCATTTT.

The V gene is TRBV7-3, the J gene TRBJ2-3; 9 bases are a match to TRBD2. This CDR3 is 15 amino acids long. The junction had 2 bases not matched to a gene; V was cut back by 3 bases and J by 1 base. The V gene's germline CDR1 is SGHTA and CDR2 FQGTGA. The CDR3 reads CASSFSGGRTDTQYF. CDR3 nucleotide sequence: TGTGCCAGCAGCTTTAGCGGGGGACGCACAGATACGCAGTATTTT. The variable domain in full, with the rest retrieved from reference TRBV7-3 and TRBJ2-3, is GAGVSQTPSNKVTEKGKYVELRCDPISGHTALYWYRQSLGQGPEFLIYFQGTGAADDSGLPNDRFFAVRPEGSVSTLKIQRTERGDSAVYLCASSFSGGRTDTQYFGPGTRLTVL.

This CDR3 is CASGSGQNYQPQHF. The CDR3 nucleotides read TGTGCCAGCGGGTCGGGACAGAACTATCAGCCCCAGCATTTT. V and J are TRBV9 and TRBJ1-5, with TRBD1 identical over 7 bases. The CDR3 sequence is 14 residues long. V gave up 7 bases and J gave up 5 bases; unmatched junction bases: 9. Germline values: CDR1 SGDLS, CDR2 YYNGEE. Combining the CDR3 with reference TRBV9 and TRBJ1-5 gives the whole variable domain DSGVTQTPKHLITATGQRVTLRCSPRSGDLSVYWYQQSLDQGLQFLIQYYNGEERAKGNILERFSAQQFPDLHSELNLSSLELGDSALYFCASGSGQNYQPQHFGDGTRLSIL.

The rearrangement joins TRBV11-1 to TRBJ1-4; TRBD1 might be the D (5 bases). CDR1 and CDR2 from the germline V gene are SGHAT and FQDESV (reference sequence). With 2 bases removed from V and 7 bases from J, the gap between germline ends came to 11 bases. This CDR3 spans 14 amino acids. The CDR3 region has the DNA TGTGCCAGCAGCTTACAGGGTCAAAGTGAAAAACTGTTTTTT. Translated: CASSLQGQSEKLFF.

This sequence joins TRBV19 and TRBJ1-2; perhaps TRBD1 as D (6 bases). The CDR3 is 13 amino acids. CDR1 is LNHDA, CDR2 SQIVND, per germline (reference sequence). V lost 5 bases and J lost 8, with 15 bases in between. DNA of the CDR3: TGTGCCAGTAGTCAACAAAACAGGGAAGGCTACACCTTC. This sequence encodes CASSQQNREGYTF.

The CDR3 region is CASSLISQGDGNSPLHF. The DNA of the CDR3 is TGTGCCAGCAGCTTAATTTCGCAGGGGGACGGAAATTCACCCCTCCACTTT. The chain is built from TRBV7-2 and TRBJ1-6, with 7 bases that match TRBD1. CDR1 is SGHTA and CDR2 is FQGNSA in the germline V gene. Trimming cost V 2 bases and J 7 bases; bases outside gene matches: 11. The CDR3 length is 17 residues.

The chain employs TRBV7-8 and TRBJ1-5; 11 bases fit TRBD1. V lost 1 base, J lost 5 bases, and 7 bases stayed unmatched. This CDR3 is built from 17 residues. Germline loops: CDR1 SGHVS, CDR2 FQNEAQ. The CDR3 is CASSLGLWTGGDQPQHF. CDR3 DNA: TGTGCCAGCAGCTTAGGTCTTTGGACAGGGGGCGATCAGCCCCAGCATTTT.

This clone has only a few counts. This sequence joins TRBV7-2 and TRBJ2-5; 8 bases line up with TRBD2. V shed 0 bases and J 7 bases; nucleotides not matched to a gene: 13. CDR1 and CDR2 from the germline V gene are SGHTA and FQGNSA. The CDR3 runs to 17 residues. The CDR3 DNA is TGTGCCAGCAGCTTAGCAACAGGGACTAGTTCTGGGGGGACCCAGTACTTC. Protein product: CASSLATGTSSGGTQYF.

The CDR3 loop is CASSHWTSGSSYNEQFF. The CDR3 coding sequence is TGTGCCAGCAGCCATTGGACTAGCGGGAGCTCCTACAATGAGCAGTTCTTC. The rearrangement links TRBV4-2 to TRBJ2-1; 13 positions match TRBD2. This CDR3 contains 17 residues. CDR1 and CDR2 from the germline V gene are LGHNA and YNFKEQ. V gave up 3 bases and J gave up 0 bases; unmatched junction bases: 2.

This chain links TRBV13 with TRBJ2-7; D may be TRBD1 (6 bases). Deletions cut 5 bases from V and 3 bases from J, with 11 bases between. The CDR3 is made up of 13 amino acids. In germline, CDR1 is PRHDT, CDR2 FYEKMQ (reference sequence). CDR3 amino acids: CASSQGPSYEQYF. The CDR3 DNA reads as TGTGCCAGCAGCCAGGGGCCTAGCTACGAGCAGTACTTC.

The gene calls are TRBV5-6 and TRBJ1-5; no clear D gene. CDR1 SGHDT and CDR2 YYEEEE come from the germline V gene. The V end lost 0 bases, the J end lost 3 bases, and 10 bases lay between the germline ends. This CDR3 is 15 amino acids long. The CDR3 DNA reads TGTGCCAGCAGCTTGGGGCGGGGAGACAATCAGCCCCAGCATTTT. Translating it yields CASSLGRGDNQPQHF.

V and J are TRBV7-9 and TRBJ2-1, with 9 bases that match TRBD2. The germline gives CDR1 SEHNR, CDR2 FQNEAQ (reference sequence). This CDR3 comprises 16 residues. V lost 2 bases to trimming and J lost 5 bases; unmatched junction nucleotides: 7. CDR3 in amino acids: CASSLWGTSLNNEQFF. As DNA, the CDR3 is TGTGCCAGCAGCTTATGGGGGACTAGCTTGAACAATGAGCAGTTCTTC.

For the CDR3, the DNA is TGTGCCAGCAGCGTGGACAGGGGCTACACCGGGGAGCTGTTTTTT. This encodes CASSVDRGYTGELFF. J is TRBJ2-2 and V is TRBV9, with 9 bases aligning to TRBD1. The CDR3 covers 15 residues. From germline, CDR1 is SGDLS and CDR2 YYNGEE. The V gene end was trimmed by 2 bases and the J gene end by 3 bases; junction bases not matched to a gene: 2.

This chain connects TRBV4-2 to TRBJ2-3; 10 nucleotides align to TRBD2. The CDR3 is 18 amino acids. Germline CDR1 is LGHNA and CDR2 is YNFKEQ. V gave up 0 bases and J gave up 6 bases; unmatched junction bases: 12. This CDR3 is CASSQDPAGGPAGDTQYF. CDR3 nucleotides: TGTGCCAGCAGCCAAGACCCAGCGGGGGGGCCCGCAGGTGATACGCAGTATTTT.

Note on this clone: Other nucleotide sequences in the sample specify the same CDR3. J is TRBJ1-2 and V is TRBV29-1; 8 bases map to TRBD1. Per the germline V gene, CDR1 is SQVTM and CDR2 is ANQGSEA. This CDR3 has 12 residues. V dropped 7 bases and J dropped 4; count of bases not matched to a gene: 5. The CDR3 reads CSASGGGYGYTF. The CDR3 DNA is TGCAGCGCTTCAGGGGGCGGCTATGGCTACACCTTC.

The chain combines TRBV27 with TRBJ1-2, with TRBD1 as a possible D gene (5 bases). The CDR3 consists of 16 residues. The V end was cut by 0 bases, the J end by 2 bases, with 13 bases between. Per germline, CDR1 MNHEY and CDR2 SMNVEV (reference sequence). CDR3 residues: CASSLSAGRKNYGYTF. CDR3 DNA sequence: TGTGCCAGCAGTTTATCGGCAGGGCGGAAAAACTATGGCTACACCTTC.

The chain recombines TRBV5-1 with TRBJ2-3; 7 nucleotides align to TRBD2. From germline, CDR1 is SGHRS and CDR2 YFSETQ. The CDR3 extends over 15 amino acids. The V gene end was trimmed by 5 bases and the J gene end by 4 bases; junction bases not matched to a gene: 10. CDR3 nucleotide sequence: TGCGCCAGCAGGACCGGACTAGGAGGGGCAGATACGCAGTATTTT. It specifies CASRTGLGGADTQYF. The variable domain in full, completed from reference TRBV5-1 and TRBJ2-3, reads KAGVTQTPRYLIKTRGQQVTLSCSPISGHRSVSWYQQTPGQGLQFLFEYFSETQRNKGNFPGRFSGRQFSNSRSEMNVSTLELGDSALYLCASRTGLGGADTQYFGPGTRLTVL.

The chain links TRBV4-1 to TRBJ1-4; 7 nucleotides align to TRBD1. The CDR3 runs 16 residues. Germline loops: CDR1 MGHRA, CDR2 YSYEKL. Trimming cost V 5 bases and J 6 bases; bases outside gene matches: 12. CDR3: CASSYTRDSWYEKLFF. The CDR3 region has the DNA TGCGCCAGCAGCTACACACGGGACAGTTGGTATGAAAAACTGTTTTTT.

This rearrangement joins TRBV11-2 to TRBJ2-1; D ambiguous. The V and J ends lost 6 bases and 4 bases respectively, with 16 bases between them. This CDR3 spans 15 amino acids. CDR1 SGHAT and CDR2 FQNNGV come from the germline V gene. The CDR3 nucleotides are TGTGCCAGCAGTACGACGGCCGCGACTTACAATGAGCAGTTCTTC. Its translation: CASSTTAATYNEQFF.

In its sample, this clone was seen many times. The chain uses TRBV11-2 and TRBJ2-7; 7 bases fit TRBD2. With 5 bases clipped from V and 2 bases from J, the junction kept 9 bases outside the gene matches. The germline CDR1 and CDR2 sequences are SGHAT and FQNNGV. The CDR3 is 15 residues long. CDR3 in amino acids: CASSLGLVPAYEQYF. In DNA form, the CDR3 reads TGTGCCAGCAGCCTAGGACTAGTTCCAGCCTACGAGCAGTACTTC.

The gene calls are TRBV7-2 and TRBJ2-3; 9 bases align to TRBD2. The CDR3 is 16 residues long. In germline, CDR1 is SGHTA, CDR2 FQGNSA. V shed 5 bases and J 0 bases; nucleotides not matched to a gene: 6. The CDR3 region has the DNA TGTGCCAGCAGCCCACGACTAGCGGATAGCACAGATACGCAGTATTTT. Protein product: CASSPRLADSTDTQYF.

The rearrangement links TRBV28 to TRBJ1-1; D unresolved. V lost 2 bases, J lost 10 bases, and 11 bases lay in between. CDR1 and CDR2 (germline): MDHEN, SYDVKM. The CDR3 totals 12 residues. CDR3 protein: CASSLGPPRAFF. CDR3 DNA sequence: TGTGCCAGCAGTTTAGGGCCTCCGAGAGCTTTCTTT.

The rearrangement links TRBV9 to TRBJ2-1; perhaps TRBD1 as D (6 bases). Deletions cut 4 bases from V and 8 bases from J, with 16 bases between. The CDR3 runs 14 residues. The V gene's germline CDR1 is SGDLS and CDR2 YYNGEE. CDR3 sequence (DNA): TGTGCCAGCAGCACCAGGGGATTCTTGGATGAGCAGTTCTTC. This encodes CASSTRGFLDEQFF.

The rearrangement links TRBV13 to TRBJ2-3; D is unclear. The germline V gene has CDR1 PRHDT and CDR2 FYEKMQ (reference sequence). V dropped 0 bases and J dropped 6 bases, with 4 bases sitting between them. This CDR3 region has 12 residues. The CDR3: CASSLGGDTQYF. The CDR3, as DNA: TGTGCCAGCAGCTTAGGCGGGGATACGCAGTATTTT.